Below, 32 T cell receptor beta chains from the same sample are listed, as sequenced in a study of control samples from healthy donors and cancer patients (dated by TCRdb to the early 2020s). Library generation was performed with the immunoSEQ multiplex PCR assay. TCRdb carries this immuneACCESS record with in-frame sequences only. Its versions omit some clonotypes, under half of them owing to an unresolved V gene in the studies checked, with the rest unexplained. The sample table shows about 150,000 clones, and roughly 93% are seen once. Jointly, the top ten make up around 2.2% of the sample. Source material: blood. Receptors originate from a man aged 45 to 65 in good health.

This clone has only one observation. J is TRBJ2-5 and V is TRBV28; D remains unclear. Germline CDR1 MDHEN, CDR2 SYDVKM. CDR3 length equals 13 residues. Trimming cost V 6 bases and J 5 bases, with 13 bases left between them. CDR3 region: CASRFRATETQYF. DNA of the CDR3: TGTGCCAGCAGGTTCCGAGCGACGGAGACCCAGTACTTC.

The J gene is TRBJ1-2, the V gene TRBV7-9, with a possible D match to TRBD1 (6 bases). The CDR3 is made up of 13 amino acids. V was trimmed by 5 bases and J by 6 bases, leaving 13 bases between them. Germline CDR1 and CDR2: SEHNR and FQNEAQ (reference sequence). DNA for the CDR3: TGTGCCAGCAGCGTCCTCGGGACACATGGCTACACCTTC. This translates into CASSVLGTHGYTF.

The chain is built from TRBV3-1 (or the pseudogene TRBV3-2) and TRBJ2-2; TRBD2 matches at 11 bases. The CDR3 loop spans 14 amino acids. CDR1 and CDR2 (germline): LGHDT, YNNKEL (reference sequence). The ends lost 10 bases at V and 5 bases at J; junction bases unmatched: 6. CDR3 amino acids: CATSRLAGTGELFF. The CDR3, as DNA: TGTGCCACCTCCCGACTAGCGGGGACCGGGGAGCTGTTTTTT.

J is TRBJ2-7 and V is TRBV12-3 or TRBV12-4, with D uncertain. V shed 3 bases and J shed 1 base, with 7 bases lying between them. The CDR3 contains 13 residues. The CDR3 DNA reads TGTGCCAGCAGTTTCGCCGGGTCCTACGAGCAGTACTTC. This encodes CASSFAGSYEQYF.

This clone appeared a single time. The J gene is TRBJ2-1, the V gene TRBV10-1, with D maybe TRBD2 (6 bases). CDR3 length: 13 residues. CDR1 and CDR2 (germline): WNHNN, SYGVQD (reference sequence). V was trimmed by 6 bases and J by 4 bases, leaving 10 bases between them. The CDR3 DNA reads as TGCGCCAGCAGCGAAGGGACTTACAATGAGCAGTTCTTC. Its translation is CASSEGTYNEQFF.

The V gene is TRBV5-4, the J gene TRBJ1-3; no definite D call. Looked up from germline, CDR1 is SGHNT and CDR2 is YYREEE (reference sequence). The CDR3 extends over 13 amino acids. Trimming took off 4 bases at V and 0 bases at J, with 5 bases between the two ends. The CDR3 DNA reads TGTGCCAGCAGCGCCTTCTCTGGAAACACCATATATTTT. It specifies CASSAFSGNTIYF.

The chain carries TRBV2 and TRBJ1-2; D call uncertain. Deletions cut 3 bases from V and 6 bases from J, with 5 bases between. This CDR3 contains 11 residues. Germline loops: CDR1 SNHLY, CDR2 FYNNEI. The CDR3: CASSDGDGYTF. In DNA, the CDR3 is TGTGCCAGCAGTGACGGGGATGGCTACACCTTC.

This clone was detected a few times. DNA for the CDR3: TGTGCCAGCAGTTTATCCGGAACTAGCACAGATACGCAGTATTTT. Protein sequence: CASSLSGTSTDTQYF. This chain joins TRBV27 and TRBJ2-3; no firm D call. With 0 bases removed from V and 0 bases from J, the gap between germline ends came to 7 bases. The CDR3 covers 15 residues. Germline CDR1 reads MNHEY; CDR2 reads SMNVEV (reference sequence).

The rearrangement joins TRBV5-1 to TRBJ2-6; D is unresolved. V shed 5 bases and J shed 1 base, with 13 bases lying between them. The germline V gene has CDR1 SGHRS and CDR2 YFSETQ. The length of the CDR3 is 16 residues. CDR3 residues: CASSEVPTSGANVLTF. The CDR3 coding sequence is TGCGCCAGCAGTGAGGTACCCACTTCTGGGGCCAACGTCCTGACTTTC.

The chain uses TRBV6-5 and TRBJ1-1; unclear D gene. V lost 0 bases to trimming and J lost 4 bases, with 9 bases between them. Germline values: CDR1 MNHEY, CDR2 SVGAGI. The CDR3 spans 14 residues. In DNA, the CDR3 is TGTGCCAGCAGTTACTCGATGGGCGGCACTGAAGCTTTCTTT. Its translation: CASSYSMGGTEAFF.

The rearrangement links TRBV19 to TRBJ2-1, with no clear D. Germline V CDR1 and CDR2: LNHDA, SQIVND (reference sequence). The CDR3 consists of 13 residues. With 4 bases removed from V and 5 bases from J, the gap between germline ends came to 9 bases. Here the CDR3 reads CASSTSANNEQFF. CDR3 in DNA: TGTGCCAGTAGTACCAGCGCCAACAATGAGCAGTTCTTC. Full variable domain (missing parts from reference TRBV19 and TRBJ2-1): DGGITQSPKYLFRKEGQNVTLSCEQNLNHDAMYWYRQDPGQGLRLIYYSQIVNDFQKGDIAEGYSVSREKKESFPLTVTSAQKNPTAFYLCASSTSANNEQFFGPGTRLTVL.

This rearrangement joins TRBV12-3 or TRBV12-4 to TRBJ1-2; D uncertain. Trimming removed 3 bases at V and 4 bases at J, with 3 bases between. The CDR3 is 11 amino acids. The CDR3 loop reads CASSFIYGYTF. The CDR3 DNA reads TGTGCCAGCAGTTTCATCTATGGCTACACCTTC.

The chain links TRBV6-5 to TRBJ2-5; D might be TRBD1 (6 bases). The CDR3 loop spans 13 amino acids. Germline V lookup: CDR1 MNHEY, CDR2 SVGAGI. Trimming shortened V by 5 bases and J by 10 bases, and 17 bases separated the two germline ends. The CDR3 DNA reads TGTGCCAGCAGTCCGCGGACAGAACTGGGCCAGTACTTC. It is translated as CASSPRTELGQYF.

The rearrangement links TRBV28 to TRBJ1-5; a possible D gene is TRBD1 (5 bases). There are 14 residues in the CDR3. CDR1 and CDR2 (germline): MDHEN, SYDVKM. The V end was cut by 6 bases, the J end by 4 bases, with 13 bases between. DNA of the CDR3: TGTGCCAGCAGCCGGGACGGTCGGAATCAGCCCCAGCATTTT. It specifies CASSRDGRNQPQHF.

The rearrangement links TRBV24-1 to TRBJ1-1; possibly TRBD1 for D (6 bases). Germline CDR1 is KGHDR and CDR2 is SFDVKD. Trimming pared 9 bases from V and 3 bases from J, leaving 16 bases between. The CDR3 totals 14 residues. The CDR3 DNA reads as TGTGCCACCCGTGGGGGCGCCCGGGACACTGAAGCTTTCTTT. This sequence encodes CATRGGARDTEAFF.

This clone occurred once. The chain joins TRBV27 to TRBJ1-2; TRBD1 agrees at 7 bases. The CDR3 is 13 amino acids. Per the germline V gene, CDR1 is MNHEY and CDR2 is SMNVEV (reference sequence). V was clipped by 3 bases and J by 7 bases; unmatched bases: 5. This chain's CDR3 is CASSFIQGLGYTF. The CDR3 nucleotides read TGTGCCAGCAGTTTTATACAGGGGCTTGGCTACACCTTC.

The V and J genes are TRBV27 and TRBJ2-1; TRBD2 matches 7 bases. The J segment lost 8 bases and the V segment lost 4 bases, leaving 8 bases of the junction unmatched. The CDR3 contains 14 residues. CDR1 and CDR2 (germline): MNHEY, SMNVEV (reference sequence). The DNA for the CDR3 is TGTGCCAGCAGTTCGGGACTACTCAGGGATGAGCAGTTCTTC. It codes for CASSSGLLRDEQFF.

V and J are TRBV25-1 and TRBJ1-1, with TRBD1 as a possible D gene (5 bases). This CDR3 region has 14 residues. Germline V gene data show CDR1 as MGHDK and CDR2 as SYGVNS. V was clipped by 1 base and J by 5 bases, with 11 bases between them. This chain's CDR3 is CASSESGMRTEAFF. CDR3 coding DNA: TGTGCCAGCAGTGAATCAGGGATGAGGACTGAAGCTTTCTTT.

This clone came up a few times. The CDR3: CATRTGTRDTQYF. CDR3 sequence (DNA): TGCGCCACCAGGACAGGGACACGGGATACGCAGTATTTT. The chain recombines TRBV5-1 with TRBJ2-3, with 8 nucleotides matching TRBD1. The CDR3 totals 13 residues. The trim removed 9 bases at V and 6 bases at J, leaving 9 bases unmatched. Germline CDR1 is SGHRS and CDR2 is YFSETQ.

The chain is built from TRBV7-2 and TRBJ1-2; D perhaps matches TRBD1 (6 bases). The germline CDR1 and CDR2 sequences are SGHTA and FQGNSA. This CDR3 contains 13 residues. Trimming pared 7 bases from V and 7 bases from J, leaving 16 bases between. The DNA of the CDR3 is TGTGCCAGCACCTTTAGGGGGAGGTTTGGCTACACCTTC. Its protein product is CASTFRGRFGYTF.

In its sample, this clone was seen once. The rearrangement uses TRBV7-9 and TRBJ1-2; D gene ambiguous. Trimming shortened V by 3 bases and J by 6 bases, and 8 bases separated the two germline ends. Germline CDR1 SEHNR, CDR2 FQNEAQ (reference sequence). The CDR3 is 12 residues long. CDR3 coding DNA: TGTGCCAGCAGCTTTGGCCAGGATGGCTACACCTTC. Translation gives CASSFGQDGYTF.

V is TRBV28 and J is TRBJ1-3; D not resolved. This CDR3 has 15 amino acids. Germline V gene data show CDR1 as MDHEN and CDR2 as SYDVKM. Between the trimmed V and J ends, which lost 1 base and 2 bases, there was a span of 9 bases. The CDR3 reads CASSLSGIAGNTIYF. DNA for the CDR3: TGTGCCAGCAGTTTATCCGGTATAGCTGGAAACACCATATATTTT. Variable domain in full (rest from reference TRBV28 and TRBJ1-3): DVKVTQSSRYLVKRTGEKVFLECVQDMDHENMFWYRQDPGLGLRLIYFSYDVKMKEKGDIPEGYSVSREKKERFSLILESASTNQTSMYLCASSLSGIAGNTIYFGEGSWLTVV.

The table lists this clone with a count of one. The chain has TRBV29-1 and TRBJ2-3, with 8 nucleotides matching TRBD2. This CDR3 is 14 amino acids long. Trimming removed 7 bases from V and 3 bases from J; junction bases left unmatched: 9. CDR1 is SQVTM, CDR2 ANQGSEA, per germline. For the CDR3, the DNA is TGCAGCGCCCCAGACCGGGGGGGAACAGATACGCAGTATTTT. Translating gives CSAPDRGGTDTQYF.

Written as DNA, the CDR3 is TGTGCCAGCAGCTTAGAGCGGGAGAGTTACGAGCAGTACTTC. Its protein product is CASSLERESYEQYF. The V and J genes are TRBV7-9 and TRBJ2-7; 8 nucleotides agree with TRBD2. Germline CDR1 reads SEHNR; CDR2 reads FQNEAQ (reference sequence). Germline trimming cut 1 base from V and 4 bases from J; bases unmatched to any gene: 3. The CDR3 length is 14 residues. The whole variable domain, filled in from reference TRBV7-9 and TRBJ2-7, reads DTGVSQNPRHKITKRGQNVTFRCDPISEHNRLYWYRQTLGQGPEFLTYFQNEAQLEKSRLLSDRFSAERPKGSFSTLEIQRTEQGDSAMYLCASSLERESYEQYFGPGTRLTVT.

CDR3 DNA: TGTGCCAGCAGTGAGGTAGATAGCAATCAGCCCCAGCATTTT. Its protein product is CASSEVDSNQPQHF. The V gene is TRBV2, the J gene TRBJ1-5; D remains ambiguous. Per the germline V gene, CDR1 is SNHLY and CDR2 is FYNNEI. The V and J ends lost 3 bases and 0 bases respectively, with 6 bases between them. The CDR3 runs 14 residues.

The table lists this clone with a count of one. This chain connects TRBV18 to TRBJ2-7, with D unresolved. V lost 3 bases to trimming and J lost 3 bases, with 6 bases between them. In germline, CDR1 is KGHSH, CDR2 LQKENI. This CDR3 spans 12 amino acids. CDR3 sequence: CASSPLLYEQYF. The CDR3 nucleotides read TGTGCCAGCTCACCCCTTCTCTACGAGCAGTACTTC.

J is TRBJ2-3 and V is TRBV27; D is ambiguous. The CDR3 is made up of 12 amino acids. Germline CDR1 reads MNHEY; CDR2 reads SMNVEV (reference sequence). Trimming took 3 bases from V and 6 from J, leaving 7 bases between them. The CDR3 is CASSLHGDTQYF. The CDR3, as DNA: TGTGCCAGCAGTTTGCACGGGGATACGCAGTATTTT.

The CDR3 DNA follows: TGTGCCAGCAGCCCCGGGGACAGTCTTTGGGAAAAACTGTTTTTT. Translation: CASSPGDSLWEKLFF. This rearrangement joins TRBV3-1 (or the pseudogene TRBV3-2) to TRBJ1-4; the match to TRBD1 covers 7 bases. CDR3 length equals 15 residues. The germline V gene has CDR1 LGHDT and CDR2 YNNKEL (reference sequence). With V trimmed by 4 bases and J by 8 bases, 10 bases remained unmatched.

There are a few counts of this clone. The V and J genes are TRBV18 and TRBJ1-5; the D gene is possibly TRBD1 (5 bases). The CDR3 runs to 13 residues. Germline CDR1 KGHSH, CDR2 LQKENI. Trimming stripped 3 bases from V and 5 bases from J, with 8 bases between. The CDR3 sequence is CASSPLRDQPQHF. CDR3 DNA sequence: TGTGCCAGCTCACCTCTCAGGGATCAGCCCCAGCATTTT.

The chain is built from TRBV5-1 and TRBJ2-6; weak D call: TRBD1 (5 bases). The CDR3 length is 17 residues. Trimming stripped 1 base from V and 0 bases from J, with 11 bases between. Germline CDR1 is SGHRS and CDR2 is YFSETQ. CDR3 sequence (DNA): TGCGCCAGCAGCTTGTATGGGGCCCTCTCTGGGGCCAACGTCCTGACTTTC. This encodes CASSLYGALSGANVLTF.

The chain is built from TRBV10-3 and TRBJ1-1; perhaps TRBD1 as D (5 bases). The CDR3 has 16 residues. Germline loops: CDR1 ENHRY, CDR2 SYGVKD. Trimming left V 2 bases short and J 3 bases short, with 16 bases between. CDR3 nucleotide sequence: TGTGCCATCAGTGAGCATCAGGGACGAGCAGACACTGAAGCTTTCTTT. This gives the protein CAISEHQGRADTEAFF.

This clone was counted a single time. The rearrangement uses TRBV28 and TRBJ2-7, with 9 bases that match TRBD1. With 8 bases clipped from V and 2 bases from J, the junction kept 7 bases outside the gene matches. This CDR3 spans 14 amino acids. Germline V gene data show CDR1 as MDHEN and CDR2 as SYDVKM. The CDR3 here is CASRSGQGTYEQYF. For the CDR3, the DNA is TGTGCCAGCCGGTCCGGACAGGGGACCTACGAGCAGTACTTC.